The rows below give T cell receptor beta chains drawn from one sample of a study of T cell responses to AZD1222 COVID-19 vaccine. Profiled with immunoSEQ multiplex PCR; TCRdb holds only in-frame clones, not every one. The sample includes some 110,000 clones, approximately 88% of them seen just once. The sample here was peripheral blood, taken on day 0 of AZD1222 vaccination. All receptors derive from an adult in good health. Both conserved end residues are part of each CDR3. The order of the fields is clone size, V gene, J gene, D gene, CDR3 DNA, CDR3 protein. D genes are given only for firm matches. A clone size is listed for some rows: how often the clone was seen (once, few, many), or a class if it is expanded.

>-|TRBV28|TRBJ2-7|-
TGTGCCAGCAGTTTTATAAGGCACGAGCAGTACTTC
CASSFIRHEQYF
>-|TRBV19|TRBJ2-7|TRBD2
TGTGCCAGTAGTACCCCACGGACTAGCGGGAGCTCCTACGAGCAGTACTTC
CASSTPRTSGSSYEQYF
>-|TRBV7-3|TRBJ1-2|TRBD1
TGTGCCAGCAGCCCAGACAGGGACGCCTTCTATGGCTACACCTTC
CASSPDRDAFYGYTF
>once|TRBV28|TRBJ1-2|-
TGTGCCAGCAGTTTACATGCGAGGGAGCATGGCTACACCTTC
CASSLHAREHGYTF
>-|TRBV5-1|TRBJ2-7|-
TGCGCCAGCAGCTTGTTCGGGTCTATCTACGAGCAGTACTTC
CASSLFGSIYEQYF
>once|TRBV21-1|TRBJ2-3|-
TGTGCCAGCAGTAGGACTAGGGGGAGGGGGATCAGCACAGATACGCAGTATTTT
CASSRTRGRGISTDTQYF
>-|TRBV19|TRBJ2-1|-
TGTGCCAGTAGTAGAGGTTCGTTCCCGTTCTTC
CASSRGSFPFF
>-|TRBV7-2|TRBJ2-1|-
TGTGCCAGCGCGATCAGTAGGGGCCGATCCTACAATGAGCAGTTCTTC
CASAISRGRSYNEQFF
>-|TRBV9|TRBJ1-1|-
TGTGCCAGCAGCGTGCCGAGGGGGGCCACTGAAGCTTTCTTT
CASSVPRGATEAFF
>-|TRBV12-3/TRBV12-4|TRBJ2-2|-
TGTGCCAGCAGTTTAGTCCGCGGGGAGCTGTTTTTT
CASSLVRGELFF
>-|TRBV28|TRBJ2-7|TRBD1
TGTGCCAGCAGAACCAGGGACAGAGCAACCTACGAGCAGTACTTC
CASRTRDRATYEQYF
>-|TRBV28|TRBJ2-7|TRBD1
TGTGCCAGCCCCCCCGGAACGGGACAGGAGGCTGGCGAGCAGTACTTC
CASPPGTGQEAGEQYF
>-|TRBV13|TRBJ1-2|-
TGTGCCAGCAGCTTAGCATTTCAGGGGTATGGCTACACCTTC
CASSLAFQGYGYTF
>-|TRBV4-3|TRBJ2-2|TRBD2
TGCGCCAGCAGCCAAGAGTTTGCGGGAGGGCAGAACACCGGGGAGCTGTTTTTT
CASSQEFAGGQNTGELFF
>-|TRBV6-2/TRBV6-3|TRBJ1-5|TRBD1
TGTGCCAGCAGCGTACAGGGGAGGCAGCCCCAGCATTTT
CASSVQGRQPQHF
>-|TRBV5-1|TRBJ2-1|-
TGCGCCAGCAGCTTGCAATCTAACAATGAGCAGTTCTTC
CASSLQSNNEQFF
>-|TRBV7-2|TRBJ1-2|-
TGTGCCAGCAGAAAGGACAGCTTAACTAACTATGGCTACACCTTC
CASRKDSLTNYGYTF
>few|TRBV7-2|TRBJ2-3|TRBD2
TGTGCCAGCAGCACCTCGGGACTAGCAACAGATACGCAGTATTTT
CASSTSGLATDTQYF
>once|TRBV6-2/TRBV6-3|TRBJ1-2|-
TGTGCCAGCAGTTTAGTGGGGGGCTATGGCTACACCTTC
CASSLVGGYGYTF
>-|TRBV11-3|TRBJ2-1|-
TGTGCCAGCAGCCGGATATCGGGACCCAACAGTGAGCAGTTCTTC
CASSRISGPNSEQFF
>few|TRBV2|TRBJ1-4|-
TGTGCCAGCAGGCCAGGGTATAGTGAAAAACTGTTTTTT
CASRPGYSEKLFF
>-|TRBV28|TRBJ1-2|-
TGTGCCAGCAGCCCAGACGAAAGGTATGGCTACACCTTC
CASSPDERYGYTF
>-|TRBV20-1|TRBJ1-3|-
TGCAGTGCTTCCTACGGAAACACCATATATTTT
CSASYGNTIYF
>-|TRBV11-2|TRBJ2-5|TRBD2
TGTGCCAGCAGCTTAGCCCATAGCGGGAGTGAGACCCAGTACTTC
CASSLAHSGSETQYF
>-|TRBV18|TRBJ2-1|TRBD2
TGTGCCAGCTCACCACCGGGACTAGCCTACAATGAGCAGTTCTTC
CASSPPGLAYNEQFF
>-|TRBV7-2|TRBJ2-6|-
TGTGCCAGCAGCTACTGGACGGTGACTGGGGCCAACGTCCTGACTTTC
CASSYWTVTGANVLTF
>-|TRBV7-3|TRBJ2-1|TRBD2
TGTGCCTCCTCGGGGGGGCAAGGGAATGAGCAGTTCTTC
CASSGGQGNEQFF
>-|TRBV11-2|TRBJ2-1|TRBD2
TGTGCCAGCAGCTTTCTCGGGGGGTCCTACAATGAGCAGTTCTTC
CASSFLGGSYNEQFF
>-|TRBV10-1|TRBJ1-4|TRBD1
TGCGCCAGCAGCCTCCTCCGGGACAGGGGTGAAAAACTGTTTTTT
CASSLLRDRGEKLFF
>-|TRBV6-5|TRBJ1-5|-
TGTGCCAGCAGTAACTCCCATCAGCCCCAGCATTTT
CASSNSHQPQHF
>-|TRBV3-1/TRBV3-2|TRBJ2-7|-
TGTGCCAGCAGTCCGACCGAAAGGAAGACCTACGAGCAGTACTTC
CASSPTERKTYEQYF
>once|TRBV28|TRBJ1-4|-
TGTGCCAGCAGTTTAATTACGAATGAAAAACTGTTTTTT
CASSLITNEKLFF
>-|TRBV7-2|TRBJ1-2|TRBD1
TGTGCCAGCCGGGGGGACAGCTATGGCTACACCTTC
CASRGDSYGYTF
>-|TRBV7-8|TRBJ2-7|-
TGTGCCAGCAGCTTAGAAGGGACGACTTACGAGCAGTACTTC
CASSLEGTTYEQYF
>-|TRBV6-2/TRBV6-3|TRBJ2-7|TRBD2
TGTGCCAGCAGTCCCAGTACCAGCGGGATATCCGAGCAGTACTTC
CASSPSTSGISEQYF
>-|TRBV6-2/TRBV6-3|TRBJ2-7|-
TGTGCCAGCAGTGACGGGTACGAGCAGTACTTC
CASSDGYEQYF
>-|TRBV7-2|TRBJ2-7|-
TGTGCCAGCAGCCCCGGCCCGGGACTCTACGAGCAGTACTTC
CASSPGPGLYEQYF
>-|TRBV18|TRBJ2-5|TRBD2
TGTGCCAGCTCACCAATTGCAGCAGGGAGGGACCAAGAGACCCAGTACTTC
CASSPIAAGRDQETQYF
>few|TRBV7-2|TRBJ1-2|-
TGTGCCAGCAGCTTAGCGCCGGAGAACTATGGCTACACCTTC
CASSLAPENYGYTF
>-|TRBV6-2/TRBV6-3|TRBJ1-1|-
TGTGCCAGCAGCCCTGCCTTGAACACTGAAGCTTTCTTT
CASSPALNTEAFF
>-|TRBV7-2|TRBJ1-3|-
TGTGCCAGCAGCTTAGGGGGGAGTGGAAACACCATATATTTT
CASSLGGSGNTIYF
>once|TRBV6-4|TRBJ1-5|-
TGTGCCAGCAGTAGGGAGTATAGCAATCAGCCCCAGCATTTT
CASSREYSNQPQHF
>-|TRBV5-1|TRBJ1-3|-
TGCGCCAGCAGCTTACACCTTAACTCTGGAAACACCATATATTTT
CASSLHLNSGNTIYF
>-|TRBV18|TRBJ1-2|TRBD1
TGTGCCAGCTCACCCCTCGGGACAGGTAGTGACTATGGCTACACCTTC
CASSPLGTGSDYGYTF
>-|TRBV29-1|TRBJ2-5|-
TGCAGCGTTGATGGGCCGGGGGGCCGAGAGACCCAGTACTTC
CSVDGPGGRETQYF
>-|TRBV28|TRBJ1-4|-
TGTGCCAGCAGTCCCCCCTCCGACACGGGAAAACTGTTTTTT
CASSPPSDTGKLFF
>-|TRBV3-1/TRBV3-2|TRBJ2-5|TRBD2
TGTGCCAGCAGCCGACGGACTAGCGGACTGTACCAAGAGACCCAGTACTTC
CASSRRTSGLYQETQYF
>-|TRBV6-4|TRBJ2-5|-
TGTGCCAGCAGTGACTCGAATGTTGAGGGCCCACGGGAAGAGACCCAGTACTTC
CASSDSNVEGPREETQYF
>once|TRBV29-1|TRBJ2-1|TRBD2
TGCAGCGTTAGGATACCGGGACTATCCTACAATGAGCAGTTCTTC
CSVRIPGLSYNEQFF
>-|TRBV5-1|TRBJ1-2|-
TGCGCCAGCAGCCTCGGGGGGGTTGGCTACACCTTC
CASSLGGVGYTF
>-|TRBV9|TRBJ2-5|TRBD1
TGTGCCAGCAGCGTAGTAGGGGGCGGAGAGACCCAGTACTTC
CASSVVGGGETQYF
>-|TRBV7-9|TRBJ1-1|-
TGTGCCAGCAGCTTAGCCGCCGGGGTTAACACTGAAGCTTTCTTT
CASSLAAGVNTEAFF
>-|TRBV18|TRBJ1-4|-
TGTGCCAGCTTTGGGTCAGACCATAATGAAAAACTGTTTTTT
CASFGSDHNEKLFF
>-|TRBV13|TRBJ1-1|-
TGTGCCAGCAGCTTATGGGACAAGAACACTGAAGCTTTCTTT
CASSLWDKNTEAFF
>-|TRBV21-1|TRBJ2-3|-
TGTGCCAGCAGCAAAGGCGGGTCGGACAGCCTGACAGATACGCAGTATTTT
CASSKGGSDSLTDTQYF